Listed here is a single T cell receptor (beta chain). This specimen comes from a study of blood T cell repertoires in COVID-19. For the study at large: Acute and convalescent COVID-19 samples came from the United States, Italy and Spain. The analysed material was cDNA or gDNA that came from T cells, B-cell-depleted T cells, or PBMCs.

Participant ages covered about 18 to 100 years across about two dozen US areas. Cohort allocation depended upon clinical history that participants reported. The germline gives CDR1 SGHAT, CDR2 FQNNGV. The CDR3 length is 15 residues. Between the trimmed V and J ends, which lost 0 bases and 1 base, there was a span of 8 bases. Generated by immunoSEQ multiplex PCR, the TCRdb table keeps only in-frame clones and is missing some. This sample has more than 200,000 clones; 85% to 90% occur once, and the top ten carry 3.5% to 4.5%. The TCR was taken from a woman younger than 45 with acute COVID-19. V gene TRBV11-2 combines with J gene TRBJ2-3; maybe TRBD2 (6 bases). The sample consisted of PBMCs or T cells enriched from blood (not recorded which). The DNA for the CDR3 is TGTGCCAGCAGCTTAGAATGGGGGGGCACAGATACGCAGTATTTT. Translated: CASSLEWGGTDTQYF. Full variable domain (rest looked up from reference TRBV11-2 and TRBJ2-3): EAGVAQSPRYKIIEKRQSVAFWCNPISGHATLYWYQQILGQGPKLLIQFQNNGVVDDSQLPKDRFSAERLKGVDSTLKIQPAKLEDSAVYLCASSLEWGGTDTQYFGPGTRLTVL.